This T cell receptor beta chain was obtained from a study of CXCR3-negative and CXCR3-positive naive CD8 T cells. The study's findings and limits: Memory cells differed in TRBV-TRBJ usage, but naive CXCR3-negative and CXCR3-positive cells had similar usage. Diversity ran similarly high across both naive subsets but far lower in memory CD8+ cells.

Sorts that each held 300,000 cells were run in triplicate for every CD8+ T cell subset. Regarding this clonotype: Antigen unknown.

Preparation of TRB cDNA libraries relied on 5' RACE carrying UMI labels. TCRdb processed the 5' RACE reads again and assigns one entry to each CDR3 protein, with no DNA. The table lists about 5,300 distinct CDR3 sequences, with less than 3.5% in the top ten. The germline V gene has CDR1 SQVTM and CDR2 ANQGSEA. The CDR3 has 13 amino acids. The specimen sequenced was naive CXCR3- CD8+ T cells from blood. The subset here: CD45RO-CCR7+CD27+CD95- naive CD8+ T cells lacking CXCR3 (TNR3-). The chain is built from TRBV29-1 and TRBJ2-1; TCRdb's assignment of TRBD1 cannot be checked, as there is no DNA. The TCR was taken from a human donor in good health. Some clones in this sample may be carry-over from other donors' samples. The CDR3 protein is CSFGRDSPHEQFF.